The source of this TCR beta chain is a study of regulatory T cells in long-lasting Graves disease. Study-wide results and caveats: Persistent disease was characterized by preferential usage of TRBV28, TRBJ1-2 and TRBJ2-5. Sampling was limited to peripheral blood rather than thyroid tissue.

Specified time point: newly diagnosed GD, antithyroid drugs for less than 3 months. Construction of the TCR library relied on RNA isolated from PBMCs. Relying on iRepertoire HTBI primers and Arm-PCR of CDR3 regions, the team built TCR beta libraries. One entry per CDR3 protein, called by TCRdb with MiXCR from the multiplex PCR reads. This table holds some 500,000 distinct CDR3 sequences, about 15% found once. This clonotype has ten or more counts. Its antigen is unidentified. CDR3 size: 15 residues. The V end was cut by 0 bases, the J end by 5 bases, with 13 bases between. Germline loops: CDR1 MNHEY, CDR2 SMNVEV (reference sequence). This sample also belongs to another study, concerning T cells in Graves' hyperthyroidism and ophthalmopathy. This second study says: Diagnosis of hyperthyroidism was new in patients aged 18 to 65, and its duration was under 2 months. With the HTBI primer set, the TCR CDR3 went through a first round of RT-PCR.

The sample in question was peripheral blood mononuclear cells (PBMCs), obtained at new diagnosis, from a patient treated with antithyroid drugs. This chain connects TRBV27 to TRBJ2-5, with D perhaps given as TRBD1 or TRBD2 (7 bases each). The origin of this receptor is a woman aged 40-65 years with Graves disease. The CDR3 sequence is CASSLSQGGGETQYF. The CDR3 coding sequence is TGTGCCAGCAGTTTATCTCAGGGGGGGGGGGAGACCCAGTACTTC.